This TCR beta chain appears in the sequencing data of a study of identifying expanded T cells in peripheral blood. General study points: Clone count variance between roughly 2-week samples rose with total template count.

Trimming left V 7 bases short and J 3 bases short, with 25 bases between. This CDR3 region has 17 residues. Germline V gene data show CDR1 as GTSNPN and CDR2 as SVGIG (reference sequence). On this clone: Its antigen is unidentified.

Assay: immunoSEQ multiplex PCR; the TCRdb copy retains only in-frame clones and omits some. The table has tens of thousands of clones, over 75% seen once. Sequenced input: blood. The chain has TRBV30 and TRBJ2-1, with D perhaps TRBD1 or TRBD2 (6 bases each). The receptor was derived from a person aged 18 to 75 in good health. This CDR3 is CASGGVSPGAGYNEQFF. CDR3 sequence (DNA): TGTGCCTCGGGTGGGGTGTCCCCGGGGGCCGGCTACAATGAGCAGTTCTTC.